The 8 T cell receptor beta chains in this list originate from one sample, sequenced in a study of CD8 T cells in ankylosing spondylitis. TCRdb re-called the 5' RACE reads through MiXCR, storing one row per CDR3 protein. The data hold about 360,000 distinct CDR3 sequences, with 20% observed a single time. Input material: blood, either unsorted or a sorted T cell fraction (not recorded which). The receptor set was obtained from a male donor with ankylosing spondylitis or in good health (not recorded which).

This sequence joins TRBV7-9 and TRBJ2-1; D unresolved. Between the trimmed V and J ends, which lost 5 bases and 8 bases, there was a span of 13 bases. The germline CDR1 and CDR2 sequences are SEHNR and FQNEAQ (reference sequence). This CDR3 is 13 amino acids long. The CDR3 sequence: CASSLSPGDEQFF. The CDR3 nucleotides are TGTGCCAGCAGCCTGTCTCCAGGCGATGAGCAGTTCTTC.

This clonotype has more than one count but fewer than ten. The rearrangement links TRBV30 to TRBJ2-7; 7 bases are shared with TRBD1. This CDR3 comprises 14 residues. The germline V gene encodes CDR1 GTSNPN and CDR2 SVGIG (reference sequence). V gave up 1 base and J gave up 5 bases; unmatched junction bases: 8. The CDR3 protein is CAWSGGQGVDEQYF. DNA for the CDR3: TGTGCCTGGAGTGGGGGGCAGGGGGTTGACGAGCAGTACTTC.

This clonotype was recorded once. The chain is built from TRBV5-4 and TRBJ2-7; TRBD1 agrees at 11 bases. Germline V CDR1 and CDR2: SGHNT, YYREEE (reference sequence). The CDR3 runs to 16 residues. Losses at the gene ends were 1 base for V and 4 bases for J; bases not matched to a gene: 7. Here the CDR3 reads CASSLMIGQGAYEQYF. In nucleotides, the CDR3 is TGTGCCAGCAGCTTGATGATAGGACAGGGGGCTTACGAGCAGTACTTC.

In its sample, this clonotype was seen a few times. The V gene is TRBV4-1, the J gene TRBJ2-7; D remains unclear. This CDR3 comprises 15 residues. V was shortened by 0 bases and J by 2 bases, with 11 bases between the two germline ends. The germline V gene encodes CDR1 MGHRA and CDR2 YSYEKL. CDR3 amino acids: CASSQDPDGTYEQYF. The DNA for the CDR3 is TGCGCCAGCAGCCAAGACCCGGACGGTACCTACGAGCAGTACTTC.

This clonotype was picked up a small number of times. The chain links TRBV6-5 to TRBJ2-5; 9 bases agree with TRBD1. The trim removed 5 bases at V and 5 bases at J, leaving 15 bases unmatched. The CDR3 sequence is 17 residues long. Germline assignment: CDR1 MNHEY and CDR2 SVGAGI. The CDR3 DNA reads TGTGCCAGCAGTACTATCCGGGGACAGGGTGGGCTGGAGACCCAGTACTTC. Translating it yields CASSTIRGQGGLETQYF.

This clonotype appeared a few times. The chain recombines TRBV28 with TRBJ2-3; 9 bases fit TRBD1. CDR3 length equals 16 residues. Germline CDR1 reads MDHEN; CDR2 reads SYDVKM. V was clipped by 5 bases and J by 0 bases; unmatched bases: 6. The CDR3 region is CASSPWGQGSTDTQYF. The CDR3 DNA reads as TGTGCCAGCAGTCCTTGGGGACAGGGAAGCACAGATACGCAGTATTTT.

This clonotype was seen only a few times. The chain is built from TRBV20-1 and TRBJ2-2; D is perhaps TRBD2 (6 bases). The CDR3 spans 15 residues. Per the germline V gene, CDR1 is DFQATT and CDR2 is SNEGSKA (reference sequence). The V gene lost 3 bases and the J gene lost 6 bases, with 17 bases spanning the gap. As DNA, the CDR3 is TGCAGTGCTAGGGGCGGGGAGTCGGTGGCCGGGGAGCTGTTTTTT. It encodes CSARGGESVAGELFF.

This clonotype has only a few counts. The CDR3 DNA reads TGCGCCAGCAGTGAGTCCGGACAAGTTTGGCAGTACTTC. This codes for CASSESGQVWQYF. The gene calls are TRBV10-1 and TRBJ2-7, with a weak D call TRBD1 (5 bases). Trimming took off 0 bases at V and 9 bases at J, with 12 bases between the two ends. This CDR3 has 13 amino acids. Per germline, CDR1 WNHNN and CDR2 SYGVQD (reference sequence).